The clone carrying this TCR beta chain was recorded many times. Its specificity is unknown. There are 12 residues in the CDR3. Germline CDR1 MNHNS, CDR2 SASEGT. V was clipped by 8 bases and J by 0 bases, with 6 bases between them. Time point specified: newly diagnosed GD, antithyroid drugs for less than 3 months. Construction of the TCR library relied on RNA isolated from PBMCs. This record belongs to a study of regulatory T cells in long-lasting Graves disease. Study details: Antithyroid drug exposure in newly diagnosed Graves' patients had lasted under 3 months. Study-wide results and limits: Persistent Graves' disease cases displayed lower TCR diversity than newly diagnosed ones.

With iRepertoire HTBI primers and Arm-PCR of CDR3 regions, TCR beta libraries were built. TCRdb re-analysed the multiplex PCR reads in MiXCR, keeping a single row per CDR3 protein. The table shows about 210,000 distinct CDR3 sequences, with 15% to 20% occurring only once. These data also featured in a second study, about T cells in Graves' hyperthyroidism and ophthalmopathy. That study adds: Hyperthyroidism, newly diagnosed and lasting under 2 months, affected patients aged 18 to 65. In the first-round RT-PCR of the TCR CDR3, the HTBI primer set was used.

The specimen was peripheral blood mononuclear cells (PBMCs), collected at new diagnosis, from a patient treated with antithyroid drugs. This receptor was taken from a woman in her twenties or thirties with Graves disease. The V gene is TRBV6-1, the J gene TRBJ2-3, with D possibly being TRBD2 (5 bases). CDR3 in DNA: TGTGCCAGCGGGAGTAGCACAGATACGCAGTATTTT. Translated, it gives CASGSSTDTQYF.